These 20 T cell receptor beta chains were all obtained from the same sample, sequenced in a study of graft-versus-host responses after intestinal transplantation. Their target antigens are unknown. Data came from immunoSEQ multiplex PCR; TCRdb stores just in-frame clones and leaves some out. The sample includes about 85,000 clones, around 93% of them seen just once. The sequences come from unstimulated CD8+ T cells sorted from spleen or lymph node cells, collected before transplant. The receptors come from a human donor who was the organ donor for an intestinal transplant.

J is TRBJ1-2 and V is TRBV15; 9 bases align to TRBD1. The ends lost 7 bases at V and 8 bases at J; junction bases unmatched: 5. CDR3 length: 12 residues. Per the germline V gene, CDR1 is LNHNV and CDR2 is YYDKDF (reference sequence). The CDR3 DNA sequence: TGTGCCACCAAGGGACAGGGCGGCGGCTACACCTTC. As protein: CATKGQGGGYTF. The whole variable domain, filled in from reference TRBV15 and TRBJ1-2, reads DAMVIQNPRYQVTQFGKPVTLSCSQTLNHNVMYWYQQKSSQAPKLLFHYYDKDFNNEADTPDNFQSRRPNTSFCFLDIRSPGLGDTAMYLCATKGQGGGYTFGSGTRLTVV.

V gene TRBV29-1 combines with J gene TRBJ1-2, with D unclear. The V end was cut by 1 base, the J end by 2 bases, with 8 bases between. Germline CDR1 is SQVTM and CDR2 is ANQGSEA. This CDR3 contains 13 residues. CDR3 nucleotides: TGCAGCGTTGAAGTCCAGGAAAACTATGGCTACACCTTC. Translation gives CSVEVQENYGYTF.

J is TRBJ2-7 and V is TRBV2; 10 bases agree with TRBD1. CDR3 size: 16 residues. CDR1 is SNHLY, CDR2 FYNNEI, per germline. V lost 8 bases and J lost 7; bases outside the gene matches: 17. The CDR3 sequence: CASGPISRQGAEEQYF. The DNA for the CDR3 is TGTGCCAGCGGACCCATTTCACGACAGGGGGCAGAGGAGCAGTACTTC. Filled out from reference TRBV2 and TRBJ2-7, the complete variable domain reads EPEVTQTPSHQVTQMGQEVILRCVPISNHLYFYWYRQILGQKVEFLVSFYNNEISEKSEIFDDQFSVERPDGSNFTLKIRSTKLEDSAMYFCASGPISRQGAEEQYFGPGTRLTVT.

This chain connects TRBV5-5 to TRBJ2-7; TRBD2 matches 15 bases. J was trimmed by 6 bases and V by 3 bases; bases with no gene match: 10. This CDR3 region has 17 residues. The V gene's germline CDR1 is SGHKS and CDR2 YYEKEE (reference sequence). CDR3 nucleotides: TGTGCCAGCAGCTCCGGGGGACTAGCGGGAGGCGAGGTCGAGCAGTACTTC. It translates to CASSSGGLAGGEVEQYF.

The chain carries TRBV2 and TRBJ2-7; the match to TRBD2 covers 8 bases. In germline, CDR1 is SNHLY, CDR2 FYNNEI. J was trimmed by 1 base and V by 6 bases; bases with no gene match: 17. The CDR3 runs to 18 residues. The CDR3 DNA reads as TGTGCCAGCAGGGGGTCGATCCAAGGGACTAGGGGGTCCTACGAGCAGTACTTC. The encoded protein is CASRGSIQGTRGSYEQYF. Supplemented by reference TRBV2 and TRBJ2-7, the full variable domain reads EPEVTQTPSHQVTQMGQEVILRCVPISNHLYFYWYRQILGQKVEFLVSFYNNEISEKSEIFDDQFSVERPDGSNFTLKIRSTKLEDSAMYFCASRGSIQGTRGSYEQYFGPGTRLTVT.

This clone has a single count. The chain links TRBV5-6 to TRBJ2-3, with a weak D call TRBD2 (6 bases). Germline V gives CDR1 SGHDT, CDR2 YYEEEE. The CDR3 contains 15 residues. The V and J ends lost 2 bases and 2 bases respectively, with 12 bases between them. CDR3 sequence (DNA): TGTGCCAGCAGCTTCGGGGACTCGCCCACAGATACGCAGTATTTT. It is translated as CASSFGDSPTDTQYF.

V is TRBV19 and J is TRBJ2-5; D possibly matches TRBD1 or TRBD2 (5 bases each). Trimming removed 8 bases at V and 2 bases at J, with 9 bases between. Germline CDR1 reads LNHDA; CDR2 reads SQIVND (reference sequence). This CDR3 spans 12 amino acids. The DNA of the CDR3 is TGTGCCAGTCAGGGAGTTCAAGAGACCCAGTACTTC. Translating gives CASQGVQETQYF.

The chain combines TRBV27 with TRBJ1-1; D ambiguous. Germline V gene lookup returns CDR1 MNHEY and CDR2 SMNVEV (reference sequence). Trimming left V 3 bases short and J 7 bases short, with 9 bases between. The CDR3 contains 12 residues. In DNA form, the CDR3 reads TGTGCCAGCAGTTTCTTCGGCGGTGAAGCTTTCTTT. This gives the protein CASSFFGGEAFF.

The DNA of the CDR3 is TGTGCCAGCAGCTTTGGACAGGGGGCCACTGAAGCTTTCTTT. It is translated as CASSFGQGATEAFF. The chain joins TRBV5-4 to TRBJ1-1; 11 nucleotides match TRBD1. The germline V gene encodes CDR1 SGHNT and CDR2 YYREEE (reference sequence). The CDR3 extends over 14 amino acids. J lost 4 bases, V lost 2 bases, and 1 base had no gene match. The full variable domain, completed using reference TRBV5-4 and TRBJ1-1, is ETGVTQSPTHLIKTRGQQVTLRCSSQSGHNTVSWYQQALGQGPQFIFQYYREEENGRGNFPPRFSGLQFPNYSSELNVNALELDDSALYLCASSFGQGATEAFFGQGTRLTVV.

The rearrangement links TRBV19 to TRBJ2-7; TRBD2 matches 12 bases. V lost 5 bases and J lost 2; bases outside the gene matches: 1. The germline V gene has CDR1 LNHDA and CDR2 SQIVND (reference sequence). The CDR3 covers 14 residues. CDR3 residues: CASSWTSGAYEQYF. CDR3 sequence (DNA): TGTGCCAGTAGTTGGACTAGCGGGGCCTACGAGCAGTACTTC.

This rearrangement joins TRBV19 to TRBJ1-1, with a tentative D call TRBD1 (6 bases). The length of the CDR3 is 14 residues. Germline V gene data show CDR1 as LNHDA and CDR2 as SQIVND (reference sequence). Deletions cut 3 bases from V and 1 base from J, with 9 bases between. For the CDR3, the DNA is TGTGCCAGTAGTATCCGGGACAAGAACACTGAAGCTTTCTTT. Amino acids: CASSIRDKNTEAFF.

Remarks on this clone: Different DNA sequences within this sample yield the same CDR3. The rearrangement joins TRBV11-2 to TRBJ2-7; 16 positions agree with TRBD2. CDR3 length: 18 residues. CDR1 is SGHAT and CDR2 is FQNNGV in the germline V gene. The ends lost 5 bases at V and 3 bases at J; junction bases unmatched: 10. CDR3 in amino acids: CASSPDVGLAGGYYEQYF. The CDR3 DNA sequence: TGTGCCAGCAGCCCGGACGTGGGACTAGCGGGAGGGTACTACGAGCAGTACTTC.

The chain is built from TRBV29-1 and TRBJ2-1, with unresolved D. V was pared by 2 bases and J by 6 bases, with 5 bases between. The CDR3 covers 11 residues. Germline V CDR1 and CDR2: SQVTM, ANQGSEA. DNA of the CDR3: TGCAGCGTTGAAAGGACCAATGAGCAGTTCTTC. This translates into CSVERTNEQFF.

The V gene is TRBV2, the J gene TRBJ2-2, with 13 bases lining up with TRBD2. With 10 bases clipped from V and 1 base from J, the junction kept 6 bases outside the gene matches. CDR3 length: 16 amino acids. Germline V CDR1 and CDR2: SNHLY, FYNNEI. The DNA for the CDR3 is TGTGCCATTCAAGGACTAGCGGGAGAGAACACCGGGGAGCTGTTTTTT. Translated: CAIQGLAGENTGELFF.

On this clone: A read error may produce the germline difference seen at one junction end. The chain couples TRBV7-7 to TRBJ2-5, with 11 nucleotides matching TRBD2. The germline CDR1 and CDR2 sequences are SSHAT and FNYEAQ (reference sequence). This CDR3 comprises 13 residues. The CDR3 sequence: CASSSGRAETQYF. The CDR3 DNA reads TGTGCTAGCAGTAGCGGGAGGGCAGAGACCCAGTACTTC. Full variable domain (remainder filled in from reference TRBV7-7 and TRBJ2-5): GAGVSQSPRYKVTKRGQDVTLRCDPISSHATLYWYQQALGQGPEFLTYFNYEAQPDKSGLPSDRFSAERPEGSISTLTIQRTEQRDSAMYRCASSSGRAETQYFGPGTRLLVL.

V gene TRBV2 combines with J gene TRBJ1-2; D might be TRBD1 (5 bases). The CDR3 sequence is 13 residues long. From germline, CDR1 is SNHLY and CDR2 FYNNEI. V was clipped by 5 bases and J by 4 bases, with 11 bases between them. The CDR3 loop is CASSPTDIYGYTF. CDR3 DNA sequence: TGTGCCAGCAGTCCGACAGATATCTATGGCTACACCTTC. The full variable domain, completed using reference TRBV2 and TRBJ1-2, is EPEVTQTPSHQVTQMGQEVILRCVPISNHLYFYWYRQILGQKVEFLVSFYNNEISEKSEIFDDQFSVERPDGSNFTLKIRSTKLEDSAMYFCASSPTDIYGYTFGSGTRLTVV.

The chain links TRBV2 to TRBJ1-5; 10 bases align to TRBD1. The germline V gene has CDR1 SNHLY and CDR2 FYNNEI. V shed 2 bases and J 4 bases; nucleotides not matched to a gene: 5. The CDR3 consists of 16 residues. The CDR3 bases are TGTGCCAGCAGTGAACCCGGGACAGGGGTAAATCAGCCCCAGCATTTT. This gives the protein CASSEPGTGVNQPQHF.

The count of this clone is one. The V call is TRBV13, the J call TRBJ2-5, with D perhaps matching TRBD1 or TRBD2 (6 bases each). CDR3 length: 13 residues. Germline V gene data show CDR1 as PRHDT and CDR2 as FYEKMQ (reference sequence). Trimming stripped 5 bases from V and 4 bases from J, with 11 bases between. CDR3 protein: CASSPGDIETQYF. CDR3 DNA: TGTGCCAGCAGCCCGGGGGACATAGAGACCCAGTACTTC.

This clone has a single count. V is TRBV2 and J is TRBJ2-1; 16 bases fit TRBD2. V shed 5 bases, J shed 1 base, and the junction held 8 bases outside the gene matches. The CDR3 extends over 19 amino acids. The germline CDR1 and CDR2 sequences are SNHLY and FYNNEI. The CDR3 DNA reads TGTGCCAGCAGTTACTCGGGACTAGCGGGAGGGTATTCCTACAATGAGCAGTTCTTC. This codes for CASSYSGLAGGYSYNEQFF.

The chain couples TRBV9 to TRBJ2-7, with D perhaps matching TRBD2 (5 bases). Looked up from germline, CDR1 is SGDLS and CDR2 is YYNGEE. The V end was cut by 4 bases, the J end by 0 bases, with 14 bases between. The CDR3 consists of 15 residues. CDR3 nucleotide sequence: TGTGCCAGCAGCCCGAGGGAAGGTTCCTCCTACGAGCAGTACTTC. It encodes CASSPREGSSYEQYF.